This TCR beta chain stems from a study of CD8 T cells in Susac syndrome. Germline CDR1 LNHNV, CDR2 YYDKDF (reference sequence). This CDR3 spans 15 amino acids. V shed 8 bases and J 1 base; nucleotides not matched to a gene: 10. A quantity of about 0.5 to 1 ug RNA underwent reverse transcription using random hexamers. TCRdb re-called the immunoSEQ multiplex PCR reads through MiXCR, storing one row per CDR3 protein. The table shows over 130,000 distinct CDR3 sequences, with approximately 95% occurring only once. Stable or active relapsing-remitting multiple sclerosis, untreated and meeting revised McDonald criteria, defined the controls.

The sequencing input was CD4+ T cells from PBMCs. V gene TRBV15 combines with J gene TRBJ1-1, with 7 bases identical to TRBD1. This sequence was found in a human donor with multiple sclerosis. Written as DNA, the CDR3 is TGTGCCACCGTCAGTCGTACAGGGGCGAACACTGAAGCTTTCTTT. Protein: CATVSRTGANTEAFF.